This is a list of T cell receptor beta chains from one sample in a study of T cell responses to AZD1222 COVID-19 vaccine. The table came from immunoSEQ multiplex PCR; TCRdb's copy has only in-frame clones and leaves some out. The sample includes 180,000 or so clones, 80% to 95% of them seen just once. The sample consisted of peripheral blood, taken 28 days after the second AZD1222 dose. The receptor set was obtained from an adult who received the AZD1222 COVID-19 vaccine. Both conserved end residues are part of each CDR3. A D gene is named only where the DNA matches it firmly. Clone size is not always given. Where it is, it says once, few, many or a class for expanded clones.

size: .
D: .
V: TRBV19
length: 13
J: TRBJ1-2
CDR3: CASTPAGGHGYTF
DNA: TGTGCCAGTACCCCGGCGGGGGGACATGGCTACACCTTC

size: .
D: .
V: TRBV29-1
length: 10
J: TRBJ1-1
CDR3: CSVTNTEAFF
DNA: TGCAGCGTTACCAACACTGAAGCTTTCTTT

size: .
D: .
V: TRBV3-1/TRBV3-2
length: 16
J: TRBJ2-7
CDR3: CASSQGPRGITYEQYF
DNA: TGTGCCAGCAGCCAAGGTCCCAGGGGTATAACCTACGAGCAGTACTTC

size: .
D: .
V: TRBV15
length: 14
J: TRBJ1-4
CDR3: CATSKEGVFEKLFF
DNA: TGTGCCACCAGCAAGGAGGGCGTTTTTGAAAAACTGTTTTTT

size: .
D: .
V: TRBV19
length: 16
J: TRBJ1-1
CDR3: CASSPPFLGLNTEAFF
DNA: TGTGCCAGTAGTCCCCCCTTCTTAGGACTGAACACTGAAGCTTTCTTT

size: .
D: TRBD1
V: TRBV7-6
length: 15
J: TRBJ1-2
CDR3: CASSYAVGGLYGYTF
DNA: TGTGCCAGCAGTTATGCGGTAGGGGGCCTCTATGGCTACACCTTC

size: few
D: .
V: TRBV28
length: 11
J: TRBJ1-2
CDR3: CASRGDYGYTF
DNA: TGTGCCAGCAGGGGGGACTATGGCTACACCTTC

size: .
D: .
V: TRBV19
length: 13
J: TRBJ1-2
CDR3: CASRRVQDYGYTF
DNA: TGTGCCAGTAGGAGGGTTCAAGACTATGGCTACACCTTC

size: .
D: .
V: TRBV11-2
length: 14
J: TRBJ1-3
CDR3: CASSLADSGNTIYF
DNA: TGTGCCAGCAGCTTAGCGGACAGCGGAAACACCATATATTTT

size: .
D: .
V: TRBV6-5
length: 12
J: TRBJ1-1
CDR3: CASSYAGGKAFF
DNA: TGTGCCAGCAGTTACGCTGGCGGTAAAGCTTTCTTT

size: .
D: .
V: TRBV29-1
length: 13
J: TRBJ1-4
CDR3: CSVEGQPNEKLFF
DNA: TGCAGCGTTGAAGGGCAGCCAAATGAAAAACTGTTTTTT

size: .
D: TRBD1
V: TRBV10-3
length: 14
J: TRBJ1-5
CDR3: CAIGTGNGNQPQHF
DNA: TGTGCCATCGGGACAGGGAACGGCAATCAGCCCCAGCATTTT

size: .
D: .
V: TRBV30
length: 13
J: TRBJ1-6
CDR3: CASLPGGGSPLHF
DNA: TGTGCCTCCCTCCCGGGGGGCGGCTCACCCCTCCACTTT

size: .
D: .
V: TRBV2
length: 13
J: TRBJ1-2
CDR3: CASRKQEGYGYTF
DNA: TGTGCCAGCAGAAAACAGGAGGGCTATGGCTACACCTTC

size: .
D: .
V: TRBV2
length: 10
J: TRBJ2-1
CDR3: CASSVGEQFF
DNA: TGTGCCAGCAGTGTTGGGGAGCAGTTCTTC

size: .
D: .
V: TRBV6-1
length: 15
J: TRBJ2-7
CDR3: CASSESPGPQYEQYF
DNA: TGTGCCAGCAGTGAATCCCCGGGACCTCAGTACGAGCAGTACTTC

size: .
D: .
V: TRBV28
length: 13
J: TRBJ1-2
CDR3: CASSYTTNYGYTF
DNA: TGTGCCAGCAGTTACACGACCAACTATGGCTACACCTTC

size: .
D: .
V: TRBV5-1
length: 14
J: TRBJ1-1
CDR3: CASSGAQGTAEAFF
DNA: TGCGCCAGCAGCGGAGCACAGGGTACGGCTGAAGCTTTCTTT

size: once
D: .
V: TRBV11-2
length: 16
J: TRBJ1-2
CDR3: CASSYSGLRTNYGYTF
DNA: TGTGCCAGCAGCTATTCCGGGCTGAGGACTAACTATGGCTACACCTTC

size: .
D: TRBD1
V: TRBV19
length: 15
J: TRBJ1-5
CDR3: CASRGDSYSNQPQHF
DNA: TGTGCCAGCCGCGGGGACAGCTATAGCAATCAGCCCCAGCATTTT

size: .
D: .
V: TRBV23-1
length: 15
J: TRBJ1-1
CDR3: CASSRLRGGDTEAFF
DNA: TGCGCCAGCAGCCGCCTTAGAGGGGGGGACACTGAAGCTTTCTTT

size: .
D: .
V: TRBV12-3/TRBV12-4
length: 11
J: TRBJ1-2
CDR3: CASSEGRGYTF
DNA: TGTGCCAGCAGTGAAGGCCGGGGCTACACCTTC

size: few
D: .
V: TRBV6-5
length: 15
J: TRBJ2-7
CDR3: CASSYSQEGSYEQYF
DNA: TGTGCCAGCAGTTACTCGCAGGAGGGCTCCTACGAGCAGTACTTC

size: .
D: TRBD2
V: TRBV5-1
length: 19
J: TRBJ2-6
CDR3: CASSCIIAGGPSGANVLTF
DNA: TGCGCCAGCAGCTGTATAATAGCGGGGGGCCCCTCTGGGGCCAACGTCCTGACTTTC

size: .
D: .
V: TRBV11-2
length: 14
J: TRBJ1-1
CDR3: CASSRDRVNTEAFF
DNA: TGTGCCAGCAGCCGGGACCGAGTGAACACTGAAGCTTTCTTT

size: .
D: .
V: TRBV19
length: 15
J: TRBJ2-3
CDR3: CASSMGPGRTDTQYF
DNA: TGTGCCAGTAGTATGGGGCCCGGGCGGACAGATACGCAGTATTTT

size: .
D: .
V: TRBV4-1
length: 17
J: TRBJ1-1
CDR3: CASSPPRAETMNTEAFF
DNA: TGCGCCAGCAGCCCCCCACGCGCAGAGACAATGAACACTGAAGCTTTCTTT

size: .
D: TRBD1
V: TRBV30
length: 15
J: TRBJ1-4
CDR3: CAWSANRGINEKLFF
DNA: TGTGCCTGGAGTGCGAACAGGGGGATTAATGAAAAACTGTTTTTT

size: .
D: TRBD1
V: TRBV3-1/TRBV3-2
length: 15
J: TRBJ1-1
CDR3: CASRPGQGANTEAFF
DNA: TGTGCCAGCAGGCCAGGACAGGGGGCGAACACTGAAGCTTTCTTT

size: .
D: .
V: TRBV18
length: 14
J: TRBJ2-7
CDR3: CASSPETVGQEQYF
DNA: TGTGCCAGCTCCCCTGAAACAGTGGGGCAGGAGCAGTACTTC

size: .
D: .
V: TRBV19
length: 13
J: TRBJ2-2
CDR3: CASSFRDTGELFF
DNA: TGTGCCAGTAGTTTCCGGGACACCGGGGAGCTGTTTTTT

size: .
D: TRBD1
V: TRBV2
length: 15
J: TRBJ1-4
CDR3: CASTGQGNAYGKLFF
DNA: TGTGCCAGCACGGGACAGGGGAACGCCTATGGAAAACTGTTTTTT

size: .
D: .
V: TRBV21-1
length: 14
J: TRBJ2-3
CDR3: CASSKVVRTDTQYF
DNA: TGTGCCAGCAGCAAAGTGGTCAGAACAGATACGCAGTATTTT

size: .
D: .
V: TRBV7-9
length: 14
J: TRBJ1-1
CDR3: CASTPGGRNTEAFF
DNA: TGTGCCAGCACCCCCGGGGGCCGGAACACTGAAGCTTTCTTT

size: .
D: .
V: TRBV7-9
length: 13
J: TRBJ1-1
CDR3: CASSLSRRTEAFF
DNA: TGTGCCAGCAGCTTATCTAGAAGGACTGAAGCTTTCTTT